The next 22 T cell receptor beta chains were all read from a single sample in a study of blood T cell repertoires in COVID-19. TCRdb's table, derived via immunoSEQ multiplex PCR, lists solely in-frame clones and lacks some. The sample lists about 260,000 clones, around 80% seen once, with around 2% in the top ten. The sequenced material came from peripheral blood. All receptors derive from a woman of 80 years or more with acute or convalescent COVID-19.

In this sample, this clone turned up a few times. V gene TRBV27 combines with J gene TRBJ2-7; 7 bases match TRBD1. Germline lookup yields CDR1 MNHEY and CDR2 SMNVEV (reference sequence). V trimming: 6 bases; J trimming: 3 bases; junction bases outside the gene matches: 11. The CDR3 loop spans 15 amino acids. This chain's CDR3 is CASRQTRDSSYEQYF. DNA for the CDR3: TGTGCCAGCAGGCAAACCCGGGACAGTAGCTACGAGCAGTACTTC.

The rearrangement links TRBV6-5 to TRBJ1-4, with D maybe TRBD1 (6 bases). Germline V gene data show CDR1 as MNHEY and CDR2 as SVGAGI. V lost 5 bases and J 5 bases, leaving 12 bases between the germline ends. The CDR3 is 14 residues long. The CDR3 here is CASSIRDTNEKLFF. CDR3 in DNA: TGTGCCAGCAGTATTCGGGACACCAATGAAAAACTGTTTTTT.

This sequence joins TRBV9 and TRBJ2-5, with TRBD1 as a possible D gene (7 bases). The V end lost 0 bases, the J end lost 2 bases, and 11 bases lay between the germline ends. The CDR3 has 15 amino acids. Germline-derived CDR1 and CDR2 are SGDLS and YYNGEE. The CDR3 DNA reads as TGTGCCAGCAGCGTAGCCAGGGGGGCGCAAGAGACCCAGTACTTC. The encoded protein is CASSVARGAQETQYF.

The V gene is TRBV5-4, the J gene TRBJ2-1, with 10 positions matching TRBD2. The ends lost 4 bases at V and 4 bases at J; junction bases unmatched: 14. Per the germline V gene, CDR1 is SGHNT and CDR2 is YYREEE (reference sequence). The CDR3 has 18 residues. DNA for the CDR3: TGTGCCAGCAGCCCGACTAGCGGGCCTGGGGGCCCTTACAATGAGCAGTTCTTC. Translated: CASSPTSGPGGPYNEQFF.

The rearrangement uses TRBV5-5 and TRBJ2-7, with 10 bases that match TRBD1. This CDR3 spans 16 amino acids. Trimming removed 4 bases from V and 0 bases from J; junction bases left unmatched: 7. CDR1 is SGHKS, CDR2 YYEKEE, per germline (reference sequence). CDR3 loop: CASSGMTGGLSYEQYF. The CDR3 bases are TGTGCCAGCAGCGGGATGACAGGGGGCCTCTCCTACGAGCAGTACTTC.

The chain has TRBV7-9 and TRBJ2-5; TRBD2 agrees at 9 bases. Germline CDR1 and CDR2: SEHNR and FQNEAQ (reference sequence). The ends lost 0 bases at V and 2 bases at J; junction bases unmatched: 7. This CDR3 comprises 17 residues. The CDR3 spells CASSLAQKRGVQETQYF. As DNA, the CDR3 is TGTGCCAGCAGCTTAGCGCAAAAGCGGGGGGTTCAAGAGACCCAGTACTTC.

The gene calls are TRBV5-6 and TRBJ2-3; TRBD1 might be the D (5 bases). The CDR3 is 14 residues long. V gave up 2 bases and J gave up 1 base, with 8 bases separating them. Germline loops: CDR1 SGHDT, CDR2 YYEEEE. The CDR3 region has the DNA TGTGCCAGCAGCTTAAGGGGTCGCACAGATACGCAGTATTTT. Translated: CASSLRGRTDTQYF.

This chain joins TRBV7-2 and TRBJ1-1; D is possibly TRBD1 (6 bases). CDR1 SGHTA and CDR2 FQGNSA come from the germline V gene. This CDR3 has 16 residues. Trimming shortened V by 0 bases and J by 0 bases, and 11 bases separated the two germline ends. The DNA for the CDR3 is TGTGCCAGCAGCTTAGCGGGGACAAAGATGAACACTGAAGCTTTCTTT. Amino acids: CASSLAGTKMNTEAFF.

V is TRBV24-1 and J is TRBJ2-3; the match to TRBD2 covers 9 bases. V lost 7 bases, J lost 6 bases, and 10 bases stayed unmatched. This CDR3 contains 15 residues. CDR1 and CDR2 from the germline V gene are KGHDR and SFDVKD. The CDR3 here is CATRSSAGGGDTQYF. The CDR3 nucleotides read TGTGCCACCAGATCGAGCGCGGGAGGGGGGGATACGCAGTATTTT.

With respect to this clone: One junction end disagrees with the germline gene, perhaps due to a read error. V usage is TRBV6-1 and J usage is TRBJ2-3, with unresolved D. CDR3 length equals 13 residues. Germline V CDR1 and CDR2: MNHNS, SASEGT. CDR3 sequence: CASREDNTDTQYF. CDR3 bases: TGTGCCAGCAGAGAAGACAACACAGATACGCAGTATTTT.

This chain links TRBV7-2 with TRBJ2-5; a weak D match, TRBD1 (5 bases). The V end lost 3 bases, the J end lost 2 bases, and 7 bases lay between the germline ends. The length of the CDR3 is 13 residues. Germline CDR1 is SGHTA and CDR2 is FQGNSA. The CDR3 nucleotides read TGTGCCAGCAGCTTGAACAGGCAAGAGACCCAGTACTTC. Encoded protein: CASSLNRQETQYF.

The CDR3 DNA sequence: TGTGCCAGCAGCCAACGACAAGCACTGTTTTTT. It is translated as CASSQRQALFF. The genes are TRBV3-1 (or the pseudogene TRBV3-2) and TRBJ1-4; D uncertain. The CDR3 runs 11 residues. V was clipped by 2 bases and J by 13 bases, with 8 bases between them. The germline V gene has CDR1 LGHDT and CDR2 YNNKEL (reference sequence).

In its sample, this clone was seen a few times. This rearrangement joins TRBV27 to TRBJ1-5; 7 positions match TRBD1. Germline loops: CDR1 MNHEY, CDR2 SMNVEV (reference sequence). The CDR3 is 15 amino acids. V lost 5 bases to trimming and J lost 6 bases; unmatched junction nucleotides: 10. CDR3 protein: CASSLAPDRVQPQHF. The DNA for the CDR3 is TGTGCCAGCAGTCTCGCCCCCGACAGGGTTCAGCCCCAGCATTTT.

The rearrangement links TRBV18 to TRBJ2-3, with D possibly TRBD1 on 8 matching bases. CDR1 and CDR2 (germline): KGHSH, LQKENI. V gave up 4 bases and J gave up 1 base, with 21 bases separating them. The CDR3 totals 18 residues. CDR3: CASSQNAGQGGGTDTQYF. The CDR3 bases are TGTGCCAGCTCACAAAACGCCGGACAGGGAGGGGGCACAGATACGCAGTATTTT.

The V gene is TRBV28, the J gene TRBJ1-2, with 7 nucleotides matching TRBD1. V dropped 6 bases and J dropped 5; count of bases not matched to a gene: 12. The CDR3 runs to 15 residues. Looked up from germline, CDR1 is MDHEN and CDR2 is SYDVKM. This CDR3 reads CASSPRDRPLYGYTF. CDR3 nucleotide sequence: TGTGCCAGCAGCCCTAGGGACAGACCTCTTTATGGCTACACCTTC.

The chain joins TRBV18 to TRBJ1-2; 10 nucleotides align to TRBD1. The CDR3 spans 18 residues. Looked up from germline, CDR1 is KGHSH and CDR2 is LQKENI. J lost 0 bases, V lost 3 bases, and 10 bases had no gene match. DNA for the CDR3: TGTGCCAGCTCACCCTCAGGACAGGGGGTGATAGCTAACTATGGCTACACCTTC. Protein product: CASSPSGQGVIANYGYTF.

The gene calls are TRBV5-6 and TRBJ1-5; maybe TRBD1 (5 bases). This CDR3 has 15 amino acids. Germline CDR1 is SGHDT and CDR2 is YYEEEE. Trimming stripped 2 bases from V and 6 bases from J, with 15 bases between. Written as DNA, the CDR3 is TGTGCCAGCAGCTTCATGCAGCAGGGTGGTCAGCCCCAGCATTTT. This encodes CASSFMQQGGQPQHF. Full variable domain (rest looked up from reference TRBV5-6 and TRBJ1-5): DAGVTQSPTHLIKTRGQQVTLRCSPKSGHDTVSWYQQALGQGPQFIFQYYEEEERQRGNFPDRFSGHQFPNYSSELNVNALLLGDSALYLCASSFMQQGGQPQHFGDGTRLSIL.

The V gene is TRBV2, the J gene TRBJ1-2; D perhaps matches TRBD1 (6 bases). The CDR3 is made up of 13 amino acids. CDR1 and CDR2 from the germline V gene are SNHLY and FYNNEI. V was cut by 7 bases and J by 7 bases, with 16 bases left in between. The CDR3 reads CASTPGQIGGYTF. The CDR3 coding sequence is TGTGCCAGCACGCCTGGACAGATCGGTGGCTACACCTTC.

The V and J genes are TRBV3-1 (or the pseudogene TRBV3-2) and TRBJ1-2; possibly TRBD1 for D (5 bases). V gave up 3 bases and J gave up 6 bases, with 11 bases separating them. CDR1 and CDR2 (germline): LGHDT, YNNKEL (reference sequence). The CDR3 loop spans 13 amino acids. CDR3 nucleotides: TGTGCCAGCAGCCACAGGGCTGGGGATGGCTACACCTTC. Translated: CASSHRAGDGYTF.

This chain joins TRBV5-5 and TRBJ1-2; D is possibly TRBD1 (5 bases). Trimming pared 6 bases from V and 2 bases from J, leaving 17 bases between. Germline CDR1 and CDR2: SGHKS and YYEKEE (reference sequence). The CDR3 runs to 15 residues. In nucleotides, the CDR3 is TGTGCCAGCACCTTTGGCTTGACAGACAACTATGGCTACACCTTC. Its translation is CASTFGLTDNYGYTF.

J is TRBJ2-5 and V is TRBV5-6; maybe TRBD1 (6 bases). This CDR3 spans 15 amino acids. CDR1 and CDR2 (germline): SGHDT, YYEEEE. V lost 4 bases and J lost 5, with 18 bases in between. DNA for the CDR3: TGTGCCAGCAGCACCCTAGGCTCCAGGGGTGAGACCCAGTACTTC. Translation gives CASSTLGSRGETQYF.

The chain joins TRBV7-2 to TRBJ2-7; no reliable D call. Trimming took 0 bases from V and 9 from J, leaving 12 bases between them. CDR1 SGHTA and CDR2 FQGNSA come from the germline V gene. The CDR3 is 13 residues long. The chain's CDR3 is CASSLARDIGQYF. The CDR3, as DNA: TGTGCCAGCAGCTTAGCGCGCGACATAGGGCAGTACTTC.